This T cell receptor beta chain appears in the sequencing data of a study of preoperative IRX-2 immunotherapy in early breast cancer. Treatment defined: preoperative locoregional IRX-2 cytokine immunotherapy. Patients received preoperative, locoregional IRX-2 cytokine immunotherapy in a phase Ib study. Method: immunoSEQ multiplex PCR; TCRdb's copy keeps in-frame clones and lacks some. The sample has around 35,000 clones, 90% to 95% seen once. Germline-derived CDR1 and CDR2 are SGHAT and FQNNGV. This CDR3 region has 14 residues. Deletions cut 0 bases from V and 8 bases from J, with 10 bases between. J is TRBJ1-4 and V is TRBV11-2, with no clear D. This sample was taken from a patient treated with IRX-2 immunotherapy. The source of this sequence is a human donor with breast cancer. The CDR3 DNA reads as TGTGCCAGCAGCTTAGACTTACCGGGGGAAAAACTGTTTTTT. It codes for CASSLDLPGEKLFF.